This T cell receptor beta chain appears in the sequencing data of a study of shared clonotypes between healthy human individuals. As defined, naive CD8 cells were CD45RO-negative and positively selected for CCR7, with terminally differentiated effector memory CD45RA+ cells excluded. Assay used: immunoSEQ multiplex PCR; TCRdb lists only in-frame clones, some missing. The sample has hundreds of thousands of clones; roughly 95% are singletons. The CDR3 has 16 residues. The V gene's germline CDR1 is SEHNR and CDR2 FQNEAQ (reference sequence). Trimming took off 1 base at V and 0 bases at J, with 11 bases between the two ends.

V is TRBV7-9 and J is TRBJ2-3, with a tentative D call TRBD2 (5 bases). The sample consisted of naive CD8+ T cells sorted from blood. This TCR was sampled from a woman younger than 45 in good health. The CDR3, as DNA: TGTGCCAGCAGCTTAGGGACTGTTACTAGCACAGATACGCAGTATTTT. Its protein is CASSLGTVTSTDTQYF.